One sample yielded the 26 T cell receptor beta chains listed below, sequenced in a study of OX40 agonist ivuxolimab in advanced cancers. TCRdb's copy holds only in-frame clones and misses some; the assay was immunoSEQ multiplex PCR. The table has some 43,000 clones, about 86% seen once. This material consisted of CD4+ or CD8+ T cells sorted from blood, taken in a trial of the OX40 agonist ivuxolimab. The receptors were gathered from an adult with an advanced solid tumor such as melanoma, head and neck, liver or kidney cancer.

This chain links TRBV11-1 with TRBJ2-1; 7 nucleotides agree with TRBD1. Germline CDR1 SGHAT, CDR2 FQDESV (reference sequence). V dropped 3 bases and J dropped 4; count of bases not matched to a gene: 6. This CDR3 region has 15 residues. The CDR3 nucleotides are TGTGCCAGCAGCTTGTCCGGGACAGCTTACAATGAGCAGTTCTTC. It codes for CASSLSGTAYNEQFF.

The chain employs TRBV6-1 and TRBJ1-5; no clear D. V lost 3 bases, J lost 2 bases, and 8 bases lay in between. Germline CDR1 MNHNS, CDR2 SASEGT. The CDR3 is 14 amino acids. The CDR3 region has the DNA TGTGCCAGCAGTGATTATTTGGGCAATCAGCCCCAGCATTTT. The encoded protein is CASSDYLGNQPQHF.

The CDR3 region has the DNA TGTGCCAGCAGTTACTCTCTAGCGGGAGGGGAGCAGTACTTC. It specifies CASSYSLAGGEQYF. The chain couples TRBV6-5 to TRBJ2-7; 12 bases map to TRBD2. V trimming: 0 bases; J trimming: 7 bases; junction bases outside the gene matches: 1. Germline V lookup: CDR1 MNHEY, CDR2 SVGAGI. CDR3 length: 14 amino acids.

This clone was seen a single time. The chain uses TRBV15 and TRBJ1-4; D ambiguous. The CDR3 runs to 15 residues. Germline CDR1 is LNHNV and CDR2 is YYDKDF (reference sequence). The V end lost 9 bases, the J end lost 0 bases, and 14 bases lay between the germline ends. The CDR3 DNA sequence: TGTGCCACGCAGGATTCTCCTGCAACTAATGAAAAACTGTTTTTT. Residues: CATQDSPATNEKLFF.

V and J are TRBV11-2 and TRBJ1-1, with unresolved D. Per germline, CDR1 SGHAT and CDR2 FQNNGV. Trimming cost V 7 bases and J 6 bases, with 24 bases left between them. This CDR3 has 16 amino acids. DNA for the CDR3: TGTGCCAGCACCCTGGGTCGTCGATACGGGTCCGCTGAAGCTTTCTTT. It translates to CASTLGRRYGSAEAFF.

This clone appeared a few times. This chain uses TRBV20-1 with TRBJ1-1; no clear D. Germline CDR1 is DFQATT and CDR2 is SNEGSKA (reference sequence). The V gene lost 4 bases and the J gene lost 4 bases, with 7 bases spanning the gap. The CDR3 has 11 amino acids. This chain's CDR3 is CSANWGTEAFF. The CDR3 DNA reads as TGCAGTGCTAACTGGGGCACTGAAGCTTTCTTT.

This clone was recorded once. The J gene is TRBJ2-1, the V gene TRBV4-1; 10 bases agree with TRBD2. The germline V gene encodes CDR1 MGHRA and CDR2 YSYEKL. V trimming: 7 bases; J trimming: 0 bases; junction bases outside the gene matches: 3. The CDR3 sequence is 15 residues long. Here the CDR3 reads CASTASGSSYNEQFF. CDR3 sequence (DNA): TGCGCCAGCACCGCTAGCGGGAGCTCCTACAATGAGCAGTTCTTC.

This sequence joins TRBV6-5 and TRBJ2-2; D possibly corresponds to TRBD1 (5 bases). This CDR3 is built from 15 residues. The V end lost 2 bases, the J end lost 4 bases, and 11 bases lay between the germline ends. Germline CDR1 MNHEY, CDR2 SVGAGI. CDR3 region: CASSYGRVGTGELFF. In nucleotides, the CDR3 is TGTGCCAGCAGTTACGGCAGGGTGGGCACCGGGGAGCTGTTTTTT.

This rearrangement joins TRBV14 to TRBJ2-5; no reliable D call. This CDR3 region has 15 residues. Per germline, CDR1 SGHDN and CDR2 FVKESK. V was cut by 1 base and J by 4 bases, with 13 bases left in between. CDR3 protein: CASSQGVSTGETQYF. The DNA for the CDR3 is TGTGCCAGCAGCCAAGGGGTATCCACCGGAGAGACCCAGTACTTC.

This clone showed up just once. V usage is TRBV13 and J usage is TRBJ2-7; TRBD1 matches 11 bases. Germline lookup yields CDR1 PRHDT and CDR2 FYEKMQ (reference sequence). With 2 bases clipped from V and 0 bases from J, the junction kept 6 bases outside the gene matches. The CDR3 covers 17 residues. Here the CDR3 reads CASSLPGTGGFSYEQYF. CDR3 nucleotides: TGTGCCAGCAGCTTACCCGGGACAGGGGGTTTCTCCTACGAGCAGTACTTC. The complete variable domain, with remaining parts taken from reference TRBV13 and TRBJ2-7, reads AAGVIQSPRHLIKEKRETATLKCYPIPRHDTVYWYQQGPGQDPQFLISFYEKMQSDKGSIPDRFSAQQFSDYHSELNMSSLELGDSALYFCASSLPGTGGFSYEQYFGPGTRLTVT.

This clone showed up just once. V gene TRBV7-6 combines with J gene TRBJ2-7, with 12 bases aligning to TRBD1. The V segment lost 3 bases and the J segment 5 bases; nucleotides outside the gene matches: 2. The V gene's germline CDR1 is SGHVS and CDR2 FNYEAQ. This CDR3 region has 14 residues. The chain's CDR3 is CASSFGTGGDEQYF. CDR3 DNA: TGTGCCAGCAGCTTCGGGACAGGGGGCGACGAGCAGTACTTC.

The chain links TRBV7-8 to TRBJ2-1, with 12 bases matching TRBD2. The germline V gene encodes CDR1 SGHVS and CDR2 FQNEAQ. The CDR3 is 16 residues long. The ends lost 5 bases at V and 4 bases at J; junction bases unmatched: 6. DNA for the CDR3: TGTGCCAGCAGCCCTGACCTAGCGGGAGGGTACAATGAGCAGTTCTTC. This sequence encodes CASSPDLAGGYNEQFF.

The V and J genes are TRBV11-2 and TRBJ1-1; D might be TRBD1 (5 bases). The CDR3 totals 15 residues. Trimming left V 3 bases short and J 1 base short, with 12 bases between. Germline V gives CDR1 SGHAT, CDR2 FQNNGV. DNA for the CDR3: TGTGCCAGCAGCTTCTATGTCGGGGGGAACACTGAAGCTTTCTTT. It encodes CASSFYVGGNTEAFF.

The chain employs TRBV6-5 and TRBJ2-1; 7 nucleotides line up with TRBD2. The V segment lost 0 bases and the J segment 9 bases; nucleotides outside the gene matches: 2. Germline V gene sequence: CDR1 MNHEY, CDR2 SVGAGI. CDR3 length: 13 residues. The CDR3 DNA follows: TGTGCCAGCAGTTACTCTGGGGGGGGTGAGCAGTTCTTC. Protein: CASSYSGGGEQFF.

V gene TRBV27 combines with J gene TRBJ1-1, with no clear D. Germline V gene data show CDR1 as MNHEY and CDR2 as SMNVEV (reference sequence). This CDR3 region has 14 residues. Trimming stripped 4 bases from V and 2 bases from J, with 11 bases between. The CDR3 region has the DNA TGTGCCAGCAGTTCTCGGCAACATAACACTGAAGCTTTCTTT. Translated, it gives CASSSRQHNTEAFF.

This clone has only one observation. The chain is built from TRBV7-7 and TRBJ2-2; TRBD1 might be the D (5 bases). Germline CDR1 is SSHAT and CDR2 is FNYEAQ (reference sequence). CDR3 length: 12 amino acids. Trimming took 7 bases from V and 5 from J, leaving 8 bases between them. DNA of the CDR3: TGTGCCAGCACCCCAGGGACCGGGGAGCTGTTTTTT. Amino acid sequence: CASTPGTGELFF.

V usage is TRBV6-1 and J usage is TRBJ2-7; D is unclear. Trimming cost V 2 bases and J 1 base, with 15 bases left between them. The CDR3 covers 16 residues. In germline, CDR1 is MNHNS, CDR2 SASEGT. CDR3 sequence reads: CASSEFWLAGSYEQYV. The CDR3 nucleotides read TGTGCCAGCAGTGAATTTTGGCTGGCAGGATCCTACGAGCAGTACGTC.

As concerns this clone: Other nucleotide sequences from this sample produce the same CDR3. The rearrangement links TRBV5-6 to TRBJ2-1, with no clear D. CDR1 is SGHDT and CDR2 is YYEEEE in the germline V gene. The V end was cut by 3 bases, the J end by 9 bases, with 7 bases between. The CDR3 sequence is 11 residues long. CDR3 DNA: TGTGCCAGCAGCTCCACCATTGAGCAGTTCTTC. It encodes CASSSTIEQFF.

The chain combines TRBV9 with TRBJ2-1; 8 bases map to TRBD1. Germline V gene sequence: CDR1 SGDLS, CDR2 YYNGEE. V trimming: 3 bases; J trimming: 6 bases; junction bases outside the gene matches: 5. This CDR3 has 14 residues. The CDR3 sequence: CASSAAGGRNEQFF. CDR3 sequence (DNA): TGTGCCAGCAGCGCGGCAGGGGGCCGCAATGAGCAGTTCTTC.

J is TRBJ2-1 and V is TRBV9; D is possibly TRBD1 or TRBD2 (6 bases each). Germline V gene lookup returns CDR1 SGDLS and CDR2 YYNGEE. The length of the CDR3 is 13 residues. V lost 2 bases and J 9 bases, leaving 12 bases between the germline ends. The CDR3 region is CASSVAKGGEQFF. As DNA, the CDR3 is TGTGCCAGCAGCGTCGCAAAGGGGGGTGAGCAGTTCTTC.

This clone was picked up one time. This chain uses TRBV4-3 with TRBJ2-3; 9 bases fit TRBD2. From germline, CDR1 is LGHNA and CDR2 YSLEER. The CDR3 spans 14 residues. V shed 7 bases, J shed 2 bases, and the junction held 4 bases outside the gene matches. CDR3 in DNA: TGCGCCAGCACGCGGGGGGGACCCACAGATACGCAGTATTTT. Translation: CASTRGGPTDTQYF.

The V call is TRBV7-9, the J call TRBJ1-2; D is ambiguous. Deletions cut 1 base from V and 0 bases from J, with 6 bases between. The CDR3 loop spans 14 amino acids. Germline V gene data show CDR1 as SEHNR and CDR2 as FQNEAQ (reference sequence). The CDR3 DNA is TGTGCCAGCAGCTTAGGCACATCTAACTATGGCTACACCTTC. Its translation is CASSLGTSNYGYTF.

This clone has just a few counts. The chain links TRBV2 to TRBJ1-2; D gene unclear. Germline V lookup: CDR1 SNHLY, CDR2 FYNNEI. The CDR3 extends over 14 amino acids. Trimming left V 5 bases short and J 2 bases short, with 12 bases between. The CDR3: CASSYRPSNYGYTF. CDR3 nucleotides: TGTGCCAGCAGTTACCGTCCTTCAAACTATGGCTACACCTTC.

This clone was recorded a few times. The CDR3 DNA is TGTGCCACCAGCAGCCGTAGAGACAGGTCGATCTATGGCTACACCTTC. This codes for CATSSRRDRSIYGYTF. The gene calls are TRBV15 and TRBJ1-2, with D possibly being TRBD1 (6 bases). V lost 3 bases and J 4 bases, leaving 18 bases between the germline ends. Germline CDR1 and CDR2: LNHNV and YYDKDF (reference sequence). This CDR3 has 16 residues.

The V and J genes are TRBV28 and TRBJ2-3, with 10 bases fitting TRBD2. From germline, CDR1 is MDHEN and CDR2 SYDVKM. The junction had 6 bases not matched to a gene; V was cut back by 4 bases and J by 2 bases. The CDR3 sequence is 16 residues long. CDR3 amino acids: CASSSPTSGLTDTQYF. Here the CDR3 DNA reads TGTGCCAGCAGTTCCCCGACTAGCGGGCTCACAGATACGCAGTATTTT.

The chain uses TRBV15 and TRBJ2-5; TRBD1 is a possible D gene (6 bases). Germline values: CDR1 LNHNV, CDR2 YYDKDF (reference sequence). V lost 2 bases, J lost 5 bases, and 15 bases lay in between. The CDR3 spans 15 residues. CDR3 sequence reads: CATSRSTGKLETQYF. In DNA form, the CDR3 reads TGTGCCACCAGCAGAAGTACAGGGAAGCTGGAGACCCAGTACTTC.